This is a list of T cell receptor beta chains from one sample in a study of OX40 agonist ivuxolimab in advanced cancers. Profiled with immunoSEQ multiplex PCR; TCRdb holds only in-frame clones, not every one. The repertoire holds 48,000 or so clones, with 70% to 90% as singletons. The specimen comprised CD4+ or CD8+ T cells sorted from blood, sampled in a trial of the OX40 agonist ivuxolimab. The receptors come from an adult with an advanced solid tumor such as melanoma, head and neck, liver or kidney cancer. Each CDR3 is given with its conserved first and last residue. Fields, in order: J gene, CDR3 length, clone size, V gene, D gene, CDR3 protein, CDR3 DNA. D genes are given only for firm matches. Size is stated for part of the rows, as once, few or many counts, or as a class when the clone is expanded.

>TRBJ2-7|13|NA|TRBV2|NA
CASSESEQGEQYF
TGTGCCAGCAGTGAAAGTGAACAGGGTGAGCAGTACTTC
>TRBJ2-1|16|NA|TRBV11-1|TRBD2
CASTPGGSGRPNEQFF
TGTGCCAGCACCCCCGGGGGTAGCGGGAGACCCAATGAGCAGTTCTTC
>TRBJ1-1|13|NA|TRBV29-1|TRBD1
CSVRQGYNTEAFF
TGCAGCGTTCGACAGGGTTACAACACTGAAGCTTTCTTT
>TRBJ2-7|16|NA|TRBV4-1|TRBD1
CASSQVPGQGAYEQYF
TGCGCCAGCAGCCAGGTACCGGGACAGGGGGCCTACGAGCAGTACTTC
>TRBJ2-5|14|NA|TRBV6-5|TRBD2
CASSYSGGSETQYF
TGTGCCAGCAGTTACTCGGGGGGGTCCGAGACCCAGTACTTC
>TRBJ2-5|14|NA|TRBV5-4|TRBD1
CASSSDRVQETQYF
TGTGCCAGCAGTTCGGACAGGGTGCAAGAGACCCAGTACTTC
>TRBJ2-7|15|NA|TRBV11-2|TRBD2
CASSRGLAESYEQYF
TGTGCCAGCAGCAGAGGACTAGCGGAATCCTACGAGCAGTACTTC
>TRBJ1-4|16|NA|TRBV9|NA
CASSVGSGPQSEKLFF
TGTGCCAGCAGCGTAGGGTCAGGGCCTCAGTCCGAAAAACTGTTTTTT
>TRBJ1-2|14|NA|TRBV25-1|TRBD1
CASSGMTGDYGYTF
TGTGCCAGCAGTGGGATGACAGGGGACTATGGCTACACCTTC
>TRBJ2-1|11|NA|TRBV6-1|NA
CASRPYNEQFF
TGTGCCAGCAGACCGTACAATGAGCAGTTCTTC
>TRBJ2-2|13|NA|TRBV2|NA
CASSGAWTGELFF
TGTGCCAGCAGTGGGGCTTGGACCGGGGAGCTGTTTTTT
>TRBJ1-2|16|few|TRBV4-1|TRBD1
CASSQDQGEKHYGYTF
TGCGCCAGCAGCCAAGATCAGGGGGAGAAGCACTATGGCTACACCTTC
>TRBJ1-1|14|NA|TRBV27|NA
CASSLRRPDTEAFF
TGTGCCAGCAGCCTCAGGAGGCCGGACACTGAAGCTTTCTTT
>TRBJ1-5|15|NA|TRBV7-7|NA
CASRQNRGPNQPQHF
TGTGCTAGTCGTCAGAATCGGGGGCCCAATCAGCCCCAGCATTTT
>TRBJ1-2|14|NA|TRBV2|TRBD1
CASSRDSTNYGYTF
TGTGCCAGCAGCCGGGACAGTACTAACTATGGCTACACCTTC
>TRBJ2-7|11|few|TRBV11-2|NA
CASSLDLEQYF
TGTGCCAGCAGCTTAGACCTCGAGCAGTACTTC
>TRBJ2-7|12|NA|TRBV5-6|NA
CASGIEPSEQYF
TGTGCCAGCGGGATAGAGCCCTCCGAGCAGTACTTC
>TRBJ2-1|15|NA|TRBV4-1|NA
CASSPRSGGLGEQFF
TGCGCCAGCAGTCCTCGTTCAGGGGGGTTGGGGGAGCAGTTCTTC
>TRBJ2-5|13|NA|TRBV7-2|TRBD2
CASSNGRGETQYF
TGTGCCAGCAGCAACGGGCGGGGGGAGACCCAGTACTTC
>TRBJ1-5|15|NA|TRBV5-5|TRBD1
CASTRDRGLNQPQHF
TGTGCCAGCACCCGCGACAGGGGCCTTAATCAGCCCCAGCATTTT
>TRBJ2-3|15|NA|TRBV6-5|TRBD2
CASSQTSGRQDTQYF
TGTGCCAGCAGCCAGACTAGCGGGAGGCAGGATACGCAGTATTTT
>TRBJ2-1|12|NA|TRBV28|NA
CASSPLVSEQFF
TGTGCCAGCAGTCCCCTAGTAAGCGAGCAGTTCTTC
>TRBJ2-5|13|NA|TRBV30|NA
CAWSVQRAETQYF
TGTGCCTGGAGTGTACAGCGGGCGGAGACCCAGTACTTC
>TRBJ1-1|15|NA|TRBV28|NA
CASTPAGDYNTEAFF
TGTGCCAGCACGCCCGCAGGGGACTATAACACTGAAGCTTTCTTT
>TRBJ2-5|14|NA|TRBV7-6|NA
CASSLVQGGETQYF
TGTGCCAGCAGCTTAGTACAGGGCGGGGAGACCCAGTACTTC
>TRBJ1-6|12|NA|TRBV2|NA
CASRQGSSPLHF
TGTGCCAGCAGACAGGGTAGTTCACCCCTCCACTTT
>TRBJ1-2|11|NA|TRBV30|NA
CAWIMVGGYTF
TGTGCCTGGATTATGGTTGGAGGCTACACCTTC
>TRBJ1-2|15|NA|TRBV9|TRBD1
CASSPRDSELYGYTF
TGTGCCAGCAGCCCTCGGGACAGTGAGTTATATGGCTACACCTTC